This TCR beta chain was identified during a study of blood T cell repertoires in COVID-19. Germline CDR1 is SGHVS and CDR2 is FQNEAQ. The CDR3 runs to 18 residues. V dropped 5 bases and J dropped 0; count of bases not matched to a gene: 8. This table comes from immunoSEQ multiplex PCR, and its TCRdb copy is limited to in-frame clones, with some not included. The data contain some 330,000 clones, roughly 90% of them singletons. Sequenced: PBMCs or T cells enriched from blood (not recorded which). The rearrangement joins TRBV7-8 to TRBJ2-6, with TRBD1 matching 9 bases. The clonotype originates from a woman aged 25 to 45 who had recovered from COVID-19. CDR3 protein: CASSDYRGRLSGANVLTF. The CDR3 bases are TGTGCCAGCAGCGACTACAGGGGGCGCCTCTCTGGGGCCAACGTCCTGACTTTC.